Each of the 29 T cell receptor beta chains below was sequenced from the same sample in a study of T cells in Graves' hyperthyroidism and ophthalmopathy. Amplified TCR beta CDR3 regions came from RNA transcripts. Initially, a first-round RT-PCR of the TCR CDR3 employed the HTBI primer set. TCRdb reprocessed the multiplex PCR reads with MiXCR, giving one entry per CDR3 protein. The sample consists of under 650,000 distinct CDR3 sequences, around 15% of them appearing once. Specimen: blood. These receptor sequences come from a woman under 40 with Graves' hyperthyroidism.

This clonotype came up many times. The gene calls are TRBV30 and TRBJ2-3; 8 bases match TRBD1. There are 16 residues in the CDR3. The ends lost 3 bases at V and 4 bases at J; junction bases unmatched: 12. Germline-derived CDR1 and CDR2 are GTSNPN and SVGIG (reference sequence). The CDR3 is CAWSLGQDPGPDTQYF. CDR3 in DNA: TGTGCCTGGAGCCTGGGACAGGACCCAGGTCCAGATACGCAGTATTTT.

The gene calls are TRBV18 and TRBJ1-5; D is possibly TRBD1 (5 bases). The CDR3 is 13 residues long. Germline-derived CDR1 and CDR2 are KGHSH and LQKENI. The V end lost 4 bases, the J end lost 5 bases, and 9 bases lay between the germline ends. CDR3 region: CASSLGLDQPQHF. In DNA, the CDR3 is TGTGCCAGCTCACTGGGGCTCGATCAGCCCCAGCATTTT.

J is TRBJ2-3 and V is TRBV20-1; 9 nucleotides line up with TRBD2. CDR1 is DFQATT and CDR2 is SNEGSKA in the germline V gene (reference sequence). This CDR3 region has 15 residues. After removal of 5 bases from V and 4 bases from J, the junction contained 10 bases not matched to a gene. The CDR3 nucleotides read TGCAGTGCTCCTTTTAGCGGGAGACTGGCAGATACGCAGTATTTT. It encodes CSAPFSGRLADTQYF.

This clonotype was observed a handful of times. The rearrangement links TRBV6-1 to TRBJ1-1, with D uncertain. The ends were cut back, 10 bases at V and 11 bases at J, with 17 bases in the middle. Germline lookup yields CDR1 MNHNS and CDR2 SASEGT. CDR3 length: 11 residues. CDR3 sequence: CATCPPSGAFF. The CDR3, as DNA: TGTGCCACATGCCCCCCTTCCGGGGCTTTCTTT.

This clonotype appeared many times. The chain links TRBV3-1 to TRBJ1-4; 7 bases map to TRBD1. The germline gives CDR1 LGHDT, CDR2 YNNKEL (reference sequence). The CDR3 is 14 residues long. V lost 3 bases and J lost 7; bases outside the gene matches: 5. Here the CDR3 DNA reads TGTGCCAGCAGCCAGCAGGGGGTGATTGAAAAACTGTTTTTT. Translating gives CASSQQGVIEKLFF.

J is TRBJ2-1 and V is TRBV7-2, with D possibly being TRBD2 (5 bases). The germline V gene has CDR1 SGHTA and CDR2 FQGNSA. The V gene lost 6 bases and the J gene lost 2 bases, with 14 bases spanning the gap. The CDR3 runs to 15 residues. CDR3 loop: CASRSLREAYNEQFF. The CDR3 DNA sequence: TGTGCCAGCAGGTCTCTACGGGAAGCCTACAATGAGCAGTTCTTC.

This clonotype was recorded at least ten times. The V gene is TRBV11-3, the J gene TRBJ2-7; maybe TRBD2 (5 bases). The germline gives CDR1 SGHNT, CDR2 YENEEA. The length of the CDR3 is 15 residues. Trimming removed 8 bases at V and 4 bases at J, with 21 bases between. The CDR3 region has the DNA TGTGCCAGCCCCCGCCCCGGGCTGGGGAGTTACGAGCAGTACTTC. Protein product: CASPRPGLGSYEQYF. The whole variable domain, remainder taken from reference TRBV11-3 and TRBJ2-7, is EAGVVQSPRYKIIEKKQPVAFWCNPISGHNTLYWYLQNLGQGPELLIRYENEEAVDDSQLPKDRFSAERLKGVDSTLKIQPAELGDSAVYLCASPRPGLGSYEQYFGPGTRLTVT.

The chain has TRBV5-5 and TRBJ1-2, with D perhaps TRBD1 (5 bases). This CDR3 comprises 13 residues. The V gene lost 1 base and the J gene lost 4 bases, with 8 bases spanning the gap. Germline CDR1 is SGHKS and CDR2 is YYEKEE (reference sequence). CDR3 DNA: TGTGCCAGCAGCTTGCAGGGAATCTATGGCTACACCTTC. Translation gives CASSLQGIYGYTF.

This clonotype was seen many times. This chain joins TRBV2 and TRBJ1-5; 10 bases are a match to TRBD1. J lost 0 bases, V lost 7 bases, and 9 bases had no gene match. The V gene's germline CDR1 is SNHLY and CDR2 FYNNEI. This CDR3 contains 17 residues. The CDR3 loop reads CASIRDRGEISNQPQHF. CDR3 DNA sequence: TGTGCCAGCATCCGGGACAGGGGTGAAATTAGCAATCAGCCCCAGCATTTT.

The V gene is TRBV7-9, the J gene TRBJ2-2, with D uncertain. Germline loops: CDR1 SEHNR, CDR2 FQNEAQ (reference sequence). Trimming took off 1 base at V and 0 bases at J, with 12 bases between the two ends. This CDR3 has 17 residues. The CDR3 sequence is CASSLDPAAANTGELFF. In DNA, the CDR3 is TGTGCCAGCAGCTTAGACCCGGCGGCCGCGAACACCGGGGAGCTGTTTTTT.

This clonotype came up a few times. V usage is TRBV20-1 and J usage is TRBJ2-2; 7 bases are shared with TRBD2. From germline, CDR1 is DFQATT and CDR2 SNEGSKA (reference sequence). V was pared by 0 bases and J by 0 bases, with 7 bases of the junction left unmatched. The CDR3 has 17 amino acids. The DNA of the CDR3 is TGCAGTGCTAGAGAGTTCGGGGGGTATGCGAACACCGGGGAGCTGTTTTTT. It is translated as CSAREFGGYANTGELFF.

This clonotype was observed a handful of times. V usage is TRBV12-3 or TRBV12-4 and J usage is TRBJ1-1; D possibly corresponds to TRBD1 (5 bases). The CDR3 runs 15 residues. Trimming left V 8 bases short and J 6 bases short, with 22 bases between. CDR3: CASSRGAKGDAEAFF. The CDR3 DNA reads as TGTGCCAGCTCCCGAGGAGCAAAAGGGGACGCTGAAGCTTTCTTT.

This clonotype has a count of ten or more. The chain uses TRBV3-1 and TRBJ1-5, with unresolved D. Germline V gives CDR1 LGHDT, CDR2 YNNKEL (reference sequence). CDR3 length: 13 amino acids. Trimming shortened V by 4 bases and J by 1 base, and 5 bases separated the two germline ends. The CDR3 protein is CASSPRSNQPQHF. The CDR3 DNA reads as TGTGCCAGCAGCCCCCGCAGCAATCAGCCCCAGCATTTT.

This clonotype was seen repeatedly, ten times or more. J is TRBJ1-1 and V is TRBV3-1; no reliable D call. Per germline, CDR1 LGHDT and CDR2 YNNKEL (reference sequence). The CDR3 consists of 12 residues. Trimming left V 1 base short and J 4 bases short, with 4 bases between. For the CDR3, the DNA is TGTGCCAGCAGCCAAGGCGGCACTGAAGCTTTCTTT. This sequence encodes CASSQGGTEAFF.

This clonotype was detected ten times or more. This chain connects TRBV5-1 to TRBJ2-7; tentatively, D is TRBD1 (5 bases). V dropped 0 bases and J dropped 3 bases, with 13 bases sitting between them. Germline V CDR1 and CDR2: SGHRS, YFSETQ. This CDR3 spans 15 amino acids. The CDR3 spells CASSLVQGGIYEQYF. In DNA, the CDR3 is TGCGCCAGCAGCTTGGTTCAGGGTGGGATCTACGAGCAGTACTTC.

The chain carries TRBV29-1 and TRBJ1-1; D may be TRBD1 (5 bases). CDR1 is SQVTM, CDR2 ANQGSEA, per germline. V was cut by 3 bases and J by 5 bases, with 19 bases left in between. The CDR3 is made up of 15 amino acids. The chain's CDR3 is CSVEAPRPGGTEAFF. DNA of the CDR3: TGCAGCGTTGAGGCCCCACGCCCGGGGGGGACTGAAGCTTTCTTT.

The table lists this clonotype with many counts. This sequence joins TRBV27 and TRBJ1-1, with D hard to call. The V end lost 3 bases, the J end lost 0 bases, and 5 bases lay between the germline ends. The CDR3 contains 13 residues. From germline, CDR1 is MNHEY and CDR2 SMNVEV (reference sequence). The CDR3, as DNA: TGTGCCAGCAGTTTTGACTTGAACACTGAAGCTTTCTTT. Amino acid sequence: CASSFDLNTEAFF.

This clonotype was found a few times. The chain employs TRBV28 and TRBJ1-2; 7 positions agree with TRBD1. The germline V gene has CDR1 MDHEN and CDR2 SYDVKM. The ends lost 5 bases at V and 4 bases at J; junction bases unmatched: 10. The CDR3 extends over 15 amino acids. DNA of the CDR3: TGTGCCAGCAGTCCCAGGGGGAAATCCTTCTATGGCTACACCTTC. Amino acids: CASSPRGKSFYGYTF.

This chain uses TRBV4-3 with TRBJ2-1; D is undetermined. CDR3 length equals 15 residues. Trimming took off 1 base at V and 7 bases at J, with 14 bases between the two ends. From germline, CDR1 is LGHNA and CDR2 YSLEER. The CDR3, as DNA: TGCGCCAGCAGCCAAGGCGTTGTTGCAAATAATGAGCAGTTCTTC. Its translation is CASSQGVVANNEQFF.

At least ten counts were recorded for this clonotype. The chain carries TRBV2 and TRBJ1-1; no reliable D call. Trimming stripped 1 base from V and 1 base from J, with 10 bases between. The CDR3 spans 15 residues. The V gene's germline CDR1 is SNHLY and CDR2 FYNNEI. The CDR3, as DNA: TGTGCCAGCAGTGAAGGTTTAATACAGAACACTGAAGCTTTCTTT. It codes for CASSEGLIQNTEAFF.

This rearrangement joins TRBV11-3 to TRBJ1-6, with 8 bases that match TRBD1. Germline-derived CDR1 and CDR2 are SGHNT and YENEEA. The CDR3 is made up of 14 amino acids. J gave up 10 bases and V 5 bases, and 7 bases lay outside the gene matches. CDR3 residues: CASSQDRGGSPLHF. The CDR3 DNA reads TGTGCCAGCAGCCAAGACAGGGGCGGATCACCCCTCCACTTT.

This clonotype was seen many times. The chain uses TRBV30 and TRBJ2-7; TRBD1 agrees at 11 bases. CDR3 length: 14 residues. The V gene end was trimmed by 0 bases and the J gene end by 3 bases; junction bases not matched to a gene: 1. Germline V gene lookup returns CDR1 GTSNPN and CDR2 SVGIG (reference sequence). The CDR3 DNA reads TGTGCCTGGAGTGTAGGGACAGGGGGCTACGAGCAGTACTTC. Amino acids: CAWSVGTGGYEQYF.

This clonotype was found a few times. The V gene is TRBV28, the J gene TRBJ2-2; TRBD1 might be the D (5 bases). The germline V gene encodes CDR1 MDHEN and CDR2 SYDVKM. CDR3 length: 16 residues. V lost 5 bases and J lost 2, with 15 bases in between. This chain's CDR3 is CASSQIGAVNTGELFF. CDR3 DNA sequence: TGTGCCAGCAGTCAAATAGGGGCGGTTAACACCGGGGAGCTGTTTTTT.

This clonotype was counted only a few times. This chain uses TRBV19 with TRBJ1-2; 7 nucleotides agree with TRBD1. Germline assignment: CDR1 LNHDA and CDR2 SQIVND (reference sequence). With 11 bases clipped from V and 7 bases from J, the junction kept 7 bases outside the gene matches. The CDR3 covers 11 residues. The CDR3 region has the DNA TGTGCCGGTACAGGGGAGTCTGGCTACACCTTC. This sequence encodes CAGTGESGYTF.

This clonotype came up many times. The chain couples TRBV30 to TRBJ2-7; possible D gene TRBD2, 5 bases. V was cut by 2 bases and J by 4 bases, with 9 bases left in between. CDR1 is GTSNPN, CDR2 SVGIG, per germline (reference sequence). The CDR3 length is 12 residues. The CDR3 DNA reads TGTGCCTGGAGTAAGGACTCGTACGAGCAGTACTTC. Its translation is CAWSKDSYEQYF.

This clonotype was recorded at least ten times. This chain joins TRBV28 and TRBJ2-7; TRBD2 matches at 7 bases. The germline gives CDR1 MDHEN, CDR2 SYDVKM. The CDR3 runs 17 residues. J gave up 2 bases and V 6 bases, and 16 bases lay outside the gene matches. CDR3 residues: CASSPGGSGRLTYEQYF. The CDR3 nucleotides are TGTGCCAGCAGCCCCGGAGGTAGCGGGCGGTTAACCTACGAGCAGTACTTC.

This clonotype was seen ten or more times. This chain links TRBV20-1 with TRBJ2-3; TRBD2 matches at 10 bases. CDR1 is DFQATT and CDR2 is SNEGSKA in the germline V gene (reference sequence). Losses at the gene ends were 6 bases for V and 0 bases for J; bases not matched to a gene: 12. The CDR3 is 17 residues long. This CDR3 is CSARTSGALISTDTQYF. The CDR3 DNA sequence: TGCAGTGCCAGAACTAGCGGGGCCCTTATTAGCACAGATACGCAGTATTTT.

The CDR3 DNA reads as TGCGCCAGCAGCCCCGACCCTGGAAACACCATATATTTT. This codes for CASSPDPGNTIYF. V gene TRBV4-3 combines with J gene TRBJ1-3; no reliable D call. CDR3 length: 13 amino acids. V was shortened by 4 bases and J by 2 bases, with 6 bases between the two germline ends. The germline V gene encodes CDR1 LGHNA and CDR2 YSLEER.

This clonotype was seen repeatedly, ten times or more. This chain joins TRBV9 and TRBJ2-1; D is unclear. V was cut by 1 base and J by 6 bases, with 2 bases left in between. The CDR3 runs 11 residues. Germline assignment: CDR1 SGDLS and CDR2 YYNGEE. In nucleotides, the CDR3 is TGTGCCAGCAGCGTAAGCAATGAGCAGTTCTTC. Protein product: CASSVSNEQFF. The full variable domain, with the rest looked up from reference TRBV9 and TRBJ2-1, is DSGVTQTPKHLITATGQRVTLRCSPRSGDLSVYWYQQSLDQGLQFLIQYYNGEERAKGNILERFSAQQFPDLHSELNLSSLELGDSALYFCASSVSNEQFFGPGTRLTVL.